This TCR beta chain was obtained from a study of T cell repertoires in cytomegalovirus infection. Turning to the study itself: Shared public TCR beta signatures pointed to both CMV infection and a matching HLA type.

This clonotype has just a few counts. Its antigen is still unknown. General observations from the study: The study found HLA-C-restricted CMV-specific TCR beta clonotypes dominating the ex vivo response.

V gave up 5 bases and J gave up 6 bases; unmatched junction bases: 5. The CDR3 is 14 amino acids. Germline V gene sequence: CDR1 SGHVS, CDR2 FNYEAQ. TCRdb used MiXCR to reprocess the reads, holding one entry per CDR3 protein. The repertoire holds tens of thousands of distinct CDR3 sequences, with 25% to 30% as singletons. The sequences come from CD8+ T cells from cultured PBMCs, collected from culture after CMV antigen stimulation. The chain links TRBV7-6 to TRBJ2-1; 9 positions match TRBD2. The TCR originated in a human donor in good health (CMV status not recorded). Some clones in this sample may be carry-over from other donors' samples. CDR3 DNA sequence: TGTGCCAGCAGCCGCGGGGGGGCCAGCAATGAGCAGTTCTTC. It encodes CASSRGGASNEQFF. The whole variable domain, filled in from reference TRBV7-6 and TRBJ2-1, reads GAGVSQSPRYKVTKRGQDVALRCDPISGHVSLYWYRQALGQGPEFLTYFNYEAQQDKSGLPNDRFSAERPEGSISTLTIQRTEQRDSAMYRCASSRGGASNEQFFGPGTRLTVL.